This TCR beta chain was identified during a study of T cell responses to AZD1222 COVID-19 vaccine. The CDR3 length is 12 residues. Deletions cut 6 bases from V and 9 bases from J, with 12 bases between. The germline gives CDR1 SNHLY, CDR2 FYNNEI. TCRdb's copy holds only in-frame clones and misses some; the assay was immunoSEQ multiplex PCR. Of about 130,000 clones in the sample, 92% were seen once. The TCR originated in an adult who received the AZD1222 COVID-19 vaccine. The input for sequencing was peripheral blood, taken 28 days after the second AZD1222 dose. This chain connects TRBV2 to TRBJ2-1, with D perhaps matching TRBD1 (5 bases). CDR3 sequence: CASSLRRGEQFF. Written as DNA, the CDR3 is TGTGCCAGCAGCCTTAGAAGGGGTGAGCAGTTCTTC. The full variable domain, in which reference TRBV2 and TRBJ2-1 provide the parts outside the CDR3, is EPEVTQTPSHQVTQMGQEVILRCVPISNHLYFYWYRQILGQKVEFLVSFYNNEISEKSEIFDDQFSVERPDGSNFTLKIRSTKLEDSAMYFCASSLRRGEQFFGPGTRLTVL.